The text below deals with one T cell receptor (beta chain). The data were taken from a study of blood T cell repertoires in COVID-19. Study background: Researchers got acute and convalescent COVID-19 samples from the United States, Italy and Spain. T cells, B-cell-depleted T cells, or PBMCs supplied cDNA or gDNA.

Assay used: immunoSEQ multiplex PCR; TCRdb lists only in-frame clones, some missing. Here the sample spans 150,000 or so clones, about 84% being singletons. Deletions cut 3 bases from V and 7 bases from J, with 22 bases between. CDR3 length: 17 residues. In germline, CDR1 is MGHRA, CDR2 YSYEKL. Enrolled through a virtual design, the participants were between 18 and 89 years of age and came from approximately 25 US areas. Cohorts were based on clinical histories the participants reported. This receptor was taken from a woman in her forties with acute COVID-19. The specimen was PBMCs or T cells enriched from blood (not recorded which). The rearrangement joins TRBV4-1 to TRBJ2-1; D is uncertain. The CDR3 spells CASSHRMGDYGSNEQFF. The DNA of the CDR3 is TGCGCCAGCAGCCATCGAATGGGCGATTATGGGTCTAATGAGCAGTTCTTC.